This TCR beta chain emerged from a study of blood T cell repertoires in COVID-19. Sequencing was performed with immunoSEQ multiplex PCR; in TCRdb, only in-frame clones are kept and a portion is missing. The table shows hundreds of thousands of clones, with roughly 90% occurring only once. All enrollees were about 18 to 95 years old and from fewer than 30 US areas. The source material was PBMCs or T cells enriched from blood (not recorded which). The receptor comes from a woman under 40 who had recovered from COVID-19.

CDR3 region: CASSQDRELAGGPSYNEQFF. As DNA, the CDR3 is TGTGCCAGCAGCCAAGATCGAGAGCTAGCGGGAGGGCCCTCCTACAATGAGCAGTTCTTC. The rearrangement uses TRBV3-1 (or the pseudogene TRBV3-2) and TRBJ2-1; 12 bases match TRBD2. Germline V gives CDR1 LGHDT, CDR2 YNNKEL (reference sequence). The J segment lost 0 bases and the V segment lost 0 bases, leaving 9 bases of the junction unmatched. This CDR3 is built from 20 residues.